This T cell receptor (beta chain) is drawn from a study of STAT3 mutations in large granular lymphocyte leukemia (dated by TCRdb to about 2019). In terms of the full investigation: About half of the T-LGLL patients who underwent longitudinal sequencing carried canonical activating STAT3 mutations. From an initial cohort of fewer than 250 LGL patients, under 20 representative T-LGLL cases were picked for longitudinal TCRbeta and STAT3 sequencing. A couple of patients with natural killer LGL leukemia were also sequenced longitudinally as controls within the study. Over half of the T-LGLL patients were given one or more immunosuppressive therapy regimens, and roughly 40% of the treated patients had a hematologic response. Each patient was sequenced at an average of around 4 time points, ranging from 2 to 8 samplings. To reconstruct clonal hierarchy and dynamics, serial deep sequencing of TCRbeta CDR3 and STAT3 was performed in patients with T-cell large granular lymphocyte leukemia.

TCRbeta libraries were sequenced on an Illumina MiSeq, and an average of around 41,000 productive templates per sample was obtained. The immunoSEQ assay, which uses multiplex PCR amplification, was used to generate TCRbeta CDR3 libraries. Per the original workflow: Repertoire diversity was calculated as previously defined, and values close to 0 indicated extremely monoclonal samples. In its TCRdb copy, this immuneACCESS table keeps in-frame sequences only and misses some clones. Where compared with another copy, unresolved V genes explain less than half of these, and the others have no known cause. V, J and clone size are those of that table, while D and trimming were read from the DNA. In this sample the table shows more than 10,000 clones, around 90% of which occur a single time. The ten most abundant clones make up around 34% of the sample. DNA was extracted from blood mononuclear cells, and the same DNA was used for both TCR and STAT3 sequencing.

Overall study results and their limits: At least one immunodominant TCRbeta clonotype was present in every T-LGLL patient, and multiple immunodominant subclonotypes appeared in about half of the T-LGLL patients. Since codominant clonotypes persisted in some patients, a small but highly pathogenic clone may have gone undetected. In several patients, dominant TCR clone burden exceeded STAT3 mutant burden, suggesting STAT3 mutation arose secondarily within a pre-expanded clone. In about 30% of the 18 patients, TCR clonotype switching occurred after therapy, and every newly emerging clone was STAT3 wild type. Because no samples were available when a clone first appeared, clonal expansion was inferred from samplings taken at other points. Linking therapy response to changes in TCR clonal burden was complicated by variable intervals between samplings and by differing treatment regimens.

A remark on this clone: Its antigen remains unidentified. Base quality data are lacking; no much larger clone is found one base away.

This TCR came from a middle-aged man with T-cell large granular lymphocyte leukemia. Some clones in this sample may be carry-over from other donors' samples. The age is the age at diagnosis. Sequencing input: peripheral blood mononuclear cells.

The sequenced DNA: TGTGCCAGCTCCCCGTCCGGGGGGGCTCAGCCCCAGCATTTT. This gives the protein CASSPSGGAQPQHF. The chain links TRBV18 with TRBJ1-5; possibly the D gene is TRBD1, per 6 matching bases. The CDR3 measures 14 amino acids from cysteine to phenylalanine. Only CDR3 DNA remains: 42 bases, in frame from the first base. V is shortened by 6 bases, J by 6 bases, and the region joining them spans 15 bases. CDR1 and CDR2 are read off the germline V gene as KGHSH and LQKENI.